These 7 T cell receptor beta chains were sequenced from one sample in a study of human T cells and chemical hapten exposure. TCRdb re-called the RACE reads with MiXCR, one entry per CDR3 protein. The table has 340,000 or so distinct CDR3 sequences, 6% to 8.5% seen once; the top ten hold approximately 8.9%. Time point of the sample: patch test 1, 2 weeks after DPC sensitization. Treatment noted: therapeutic diphenylcyclopropenone sensitization with weekly scalp DPC. Sequenced material: whole blood, taken in connection with sensitization to the hapten diphenylcyclopropenone (DPC). Receptors were obtained from a woman between 18 and 30 years old with alopecia areata. Some clones in this sample may be carry-over from other donors' samples.

This clonotype has a count of ten or more. The J gene is TRBJ2-1, the V gene TRBV3-1, with 9 bases lining up with TRBD2. The CDR3 runs 17 residues. After removal of 2 bases from V and 4 bases from J, the junction contained 9 bases not matched to a gene. Germline V gene lookup returns CDR1 LGHDT and CDR2 YNNKEL (reference sequence). CDR3 loop: CASSQQPGLAKYNEQFF. CDR3 nucleotide sequence: TGTGCCAGCAGCCAACAACCGGGACTAGCTAAATACAATGAGCAGTTCTTC.

J is TRBJ2-3 and V is TRBV29-1; D possibly corresponds to TRBD2 (5 bases). The CDR3 runs 14 residues. Germline V lookup: CDR1 SQVTM, CDR2 ANQGSEA. V dropped 7 bases and J dropped 3 bases, with 17 bases sitting between them. This chain's CDR3 is CSAAGRQRTDTQYF. The CDR3 DNA sequence: TGCAGCGCCGCGGGTCGGCAGAGGACAGATACGCAGTATTTT.

There are a few counts of this clonotype. This chain joins TRBV7-8 and TRBJ2-5; 10 bases align to TRBD2. Germline V gene lookup returns CDR1 SGHVS and CDR2 FQNEAQ. Trimming took 10 bases from V and 4 from J; bases not matched to a gene: 18. This CDR3 spans 17 amino acids. The CDR3 reads CATIQPLSGGARETQYF. CDR3 bases: TGTGCCACCATTCAGCCCCTCAGCGGGGGGGCCCGAGAGACCCAGTACTTC.

This clonotype was picked up one time. A much larger clone is a single base away; this may be a read error. The rearrangement joins TRBV10-3 to TRBJ2-3; 14 bases map to TRBD2. Looked up from germline, CDR1 is ENHRY and CDR2 is SYGVKD. This CDR3 has 15 residues. CDR3 loop: CAIRGTSGGTGTQYF. The CDR3 nucleotides read TGTGCCATCAGGGGGACTAGCGGGGGCACAGGTACGCAGTATTTT.

This clonotype was seen repeatedly, ten times or more. The rearrangement links TRBV12-3 or TRBV12-4 to TRBJ1-5; the D is unclear. Trimming removed 9 bases from V and 6 bases from J, with 18 bases in between. This CDR3 contains 14 residues. This CDR3 is CASPVGSNLQPQHF. CDR3 sequence (DNA): TGTGCCAGTCCCGTCGGGTCAAACCTTCAGCCCCAGCATTTT.

This clonotype has a handful of counts. The V and J genes are TRBV6-5 and TRBJ1-1; 7 nucleotides match TRBD1. Losses at the gene ends were 5 bases for V and 6 bases for J; bases not matched to a gene: 3. The CDR3 runs 12 residues. Germline V gene lookup returns CDR1 MNHEY and CDR2 SVGAGI. The CDR3 DNA reads TGTGCCAGCAGTACCACAGGGGCTGAAGCTTTCTTT. Its protein is CASSTTGAEAFF.

This clonotype was found a few times. The gene calls are TRBV12-3 or TRBV12-4 and TRBJ1-4; no reliable D call. V lost 1 base, J lost 8 bases, and 11 bases lay in between. This CDR3 is built from 14 residues. CDR3 DNA: TGTGCCAGCAGTTTAGTCGCCGTAGGGGAAAAACTGTTTTTT. Amino acids: CASSLVAVGEKLFF.